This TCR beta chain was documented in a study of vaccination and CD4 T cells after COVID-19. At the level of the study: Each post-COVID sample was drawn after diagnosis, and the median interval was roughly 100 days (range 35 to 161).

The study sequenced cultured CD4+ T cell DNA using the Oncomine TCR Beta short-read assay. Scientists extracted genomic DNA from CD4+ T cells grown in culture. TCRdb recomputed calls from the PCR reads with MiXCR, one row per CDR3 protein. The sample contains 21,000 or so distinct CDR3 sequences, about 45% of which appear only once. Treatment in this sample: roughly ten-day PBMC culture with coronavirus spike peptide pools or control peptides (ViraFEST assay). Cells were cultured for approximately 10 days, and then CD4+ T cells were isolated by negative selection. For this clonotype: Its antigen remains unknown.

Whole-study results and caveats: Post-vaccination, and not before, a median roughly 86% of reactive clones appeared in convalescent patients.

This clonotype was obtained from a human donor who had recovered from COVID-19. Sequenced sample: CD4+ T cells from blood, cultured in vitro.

CDR3 amino acids: CSAEAGDPEAFF. DNA for the CDR3: TGCAGTGCTGAGGCAGGGGACCCTGAAGCTTTCTTT. The gene calls are TRBV20-1 and TRBJ1-1; possible D gene TRBD1, 6 bases. The ends were cut back, 5 bases at V and 6 bases at J, with 13 bases in the middle. Germline assignment: CDR1 DFQATT and CDR2 SNEGSKA (reference sequence). This CDR3 has 12 amino acids.